This T cell receptor (beta chain) was sequenced for a study of CD8 T cells in ankylosing spondylitis. The CDR3 consists of 15 residues. Germline loops: CDR1 LGHNA, CDR2 YNFKEQ. V lost 1 base, J lost 3 bases, and 12 bases lay in between. Quantitative 5'-RACE with molecular barcodes generated TCR beta libraries. TCRdb fed the 5' RACE reads into MiXCR, producing one record per CDR3 protein. The profile covers a few hundred thousand distinct CDR3 sequences, with about 15% appearing a single time and over 0.9% taken by the ten largest. This clonotype was found a few times. Its antigen is currently unknown. Study conclusions and caveats: In ankylosing spondylitis patients, matched synovial fluid reportedly showed significant enrichment of disease-linked clones. Disease-linked clones bore a CD8+ phenotype and were relatively rare in peripheral blood. Ankylosing spondylitis blood seemed to carry a telltale TCR beta motif made of several highly homologous variants.

The chain carries TRBV4-2 and TRBJ2-5, with D possibly TRBD2 on 5 matching bases. Sequenced: blood, either unsorted or a sorted T cell fraction (not recorded which). This TCR came from a male donor with ankylosing spondylitis. The CDR3 nucleotides are TGTGCCAGCAGCCAAGTCGGCCTAGCTGAAGAGACCCAGTACTTC. Translated: CASSQVGLAEETQYF.